The TCR beta chain described here comes from a study of T cells in Graves' hyperthyroidism and ophthalmopathy. Template material for amplifying TCR beta CDR3 regions consisted of RNA transcripts. Primed by the HTBI set, a first-round RT-PCR was run on the TCR CDR3. TCRdb fed the multiplex PCR reads into MiXCR, producing one record per CDR3 protein. The data hold hundreds of thousands of distinct CDR3 sequences, with roughly 40% observed a single time. The CDR3 spans 16 residues. Germline assignment: CDR1 SGHVS and CDR2 FQNEAQ. V lost 4 bases, J lost 1 base, and 14 bases lay in between. It was roughly 10 ml of fresh peripheral blood that supplied the PBMCs. This clonotype was found many times. Its target is not known. Findings and caveats of the study: Ophthalmopathy, as predicted by the model, came a median roughly 6.5 months after the prediction. Using 13 V-J features, a model discriminated ophthalmopathy from stable hyperthyroidism.

Sequenced: blood. This sequence originates from a man between 18 and 35 years old with Graves' hyperthyroidism. The chain combines TRBV7-8 with TRBJ1-3; no definite D call. This CDR3 reads CASSSFLFESGNTIYF. The CDR3, as DNA: TGTGCCAGCAGCTCCTTCCTCTTTGAGTCTGGAAACACCATATATTTT.